This T cell receptor beta chain is drawn from a study of beta chain features in type 1 diabetes. Study information: On cell yields, gender and age, patients and healthy donors were similar.

Via the markers CD45RO/CCR7/CD25/CD127/CD95/CD27, stem cell-like memory, regulatory, central memory and naive CD4+ cells were sorted. Study-wide results and limits: The study notes PCR might favor shorter templates equally in patients and controls. Insertions at VDJ junctions were less frequent in type 1 diabetes patients. These patients also deleted more nucleotides at the same junctions. People with Type 1 diabetes carried modestly yet significantly shorter TCRB CDR3s in all four CD4+ subsets.

As to this clone: The target antigen is unknown.

As every portion of the isolated RNA was reverse transcribed, the sequencing read expressed TCRB transcripts. TCRdb's table, derived via immunoSEQ multiplex PCR, lists solely in-frame clones and lacks some. The repertoire consists of more than 250,000 clones, with over 12% occurring once and the leading ten covering 0.015% to 0.017%. This TCR derives from a man younger than 35 with type 1 diabetes. The sequenced material came from naive CD4+ T cells from blood.

CDR3 DNA sequence: TGTGCCAGCAGCTTATCTGGACAGGGGTCCTACGAGCAGTACTTC. Translating gives CASSLSGQGSYEQYF. The chain couples TRBV7-2 to TRBJ2-7, with 9 bases that match TRBD1. Germline V lookup: CDR1 SGHTA, CDR2 FQGNSA. J gave up 1 base and V 2 bases, and 3 bases lay outside the gene matches. The CDR3 totals 15 residues.